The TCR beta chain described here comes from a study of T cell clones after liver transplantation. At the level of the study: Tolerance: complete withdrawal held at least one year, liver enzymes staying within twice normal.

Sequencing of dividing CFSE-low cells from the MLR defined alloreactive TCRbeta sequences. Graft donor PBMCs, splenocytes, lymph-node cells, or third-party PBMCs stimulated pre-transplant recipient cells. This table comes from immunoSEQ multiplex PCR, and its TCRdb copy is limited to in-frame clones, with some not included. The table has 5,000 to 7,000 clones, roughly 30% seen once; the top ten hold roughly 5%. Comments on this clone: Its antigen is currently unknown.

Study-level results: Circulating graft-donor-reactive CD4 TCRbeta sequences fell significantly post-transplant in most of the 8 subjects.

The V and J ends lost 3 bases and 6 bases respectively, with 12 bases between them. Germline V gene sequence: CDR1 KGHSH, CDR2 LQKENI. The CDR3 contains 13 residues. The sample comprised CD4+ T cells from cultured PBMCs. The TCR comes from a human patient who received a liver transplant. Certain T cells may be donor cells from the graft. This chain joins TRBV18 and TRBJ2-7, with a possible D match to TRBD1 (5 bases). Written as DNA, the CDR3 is TGTGCCAGCTCACCGCAGGCAGGGCTCGAGCAGTACTTC. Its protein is CASSPQAGLEQYF.